This T cell receptor (delta chain) was captured in a study of Vδ1+ human thymocytes. CDR1 and CDR2 (germline): TSWWSYY, QGS. This CDR3 is built from 14 residues. The germline V and J ends were trimmed by 5 bases and 4 bases, with 14 bases remaining between them. RNA was extracted from the cells and then reverse transcribed. CDR3 amplicons came from multiplex PCR with pooled V-gene forward and constant-region reverse primers. TCRdb re-called the multiplex PCR reads using CATT. In the table there are under 80,000 delta-chain clones, about 35% of which are singletons. Between about 96% and 99.6% of sorted thymocytes were Vdelta1+. In its sample, this clone was seen a few times. Antigen specificity is unknown. Study-level points and caveats: Highly polyclonal TRG and TRD repertoires with Gaussian CDR3 length distributions appeared in thymus. Despite high sort purity, about 20% of thymic T cell receptor delta sequences were Vdelta2.

The TCR was taken from a boy under two years old who had congenital heart surgery. Input material: Vdelta1+ gamma-delta thymocytes from the thymus. Subset denoted: FACS-sorted CD3+ TCRalphabeta- TCRVdelta1+ TCRVdelta2- thymocytes. The gene calls are TRDV1 and TRDJ1; D possibly corresponds to TRDD3 (6 bases). The CDR3: CALGTGSSHDKLIF. As DNA, the CDR3 is TGTGCTCTTGGGACTGGGTCCTCTCACGATAAACTCATCTTT.